This is a list of T cell receptor beta chains from one sample in a study of shared clonotypes between healthy human individuals. Sequencing was performed with immunoSEQ multiplex PCR; in TCRdb, only in-frame clones are kept and a portion is missing. Of some 1,100,000 clones in the sample, more than 75% were seen once. The sequenced material came from memory CD4+ T cells from PBMCs. The origin of the receptors is a man aged 18 to 35 in good health. Some clones in this sample may be carry-over from other donors' samples. Each CDR3 is given with its conserved first and last residue. A D gene is named only where the DNA matches it firmly. Where a row states a size, it is once, few, many or the class of an expanded clone; other rows omit it.

TGTGCCAGCAGTGAGCAGGGACGAGATACGCAGTATTTT	CASSEQGRDTQYF	TRBV6-1	TRBJ2-3	NA	NA
TGTGCCAGCAGCCGCCAGGGGGCCCCAGATACGCAGTATTTT	CASSRQGAPDTQYF	TRBV11-2	TRBJ2-3	few	TRBD1
TGTGCCAGCAGCTTAGCGCGGAACAGGGCGAACACTGAAGCTTTCTTT	CASSLARNRANTEAFF	TRBV11-1	TRBJ1-1	NA	NA
TGTGCCAGCAGTATCACAGGGCCCGACTATGGCTACACCTTC	CASSITGPDYGYTF	TRBV27	TRBJ1-2	NA	NA
TGCGCCAGCAGCCTGGACCCTGGCGGCGGGGAGCTGTTTTTT	CASSLDPGGGELFF	TRBV5-1	TRBJ2-2	NA	NA
TGTGCCAGCAGCCCACAGGGGAACACTGAAGCTTTCTTT	CASSPQGNTEAFF	TRBV7-9	TRBJ1-1	NA	NA
TGTGCCAGCAGCTTCTCGACTAGCGGGAGCTCGGAGACCCAGTACTTC	CASSFSTSGSSETQYF	TRBV7-8	TRBJ2-5	NA	TRBD2
TGTGCCAGCAGCCCGGGACAAAGACAAGAGACCCAGTACTTC	CASSPGQRQETQYF	TRBV7-9	TRBJ2-5	NA	NA
TGTGCCAGCAGCTTAAACGTCGATGAGCAGTTCTTC	CASSLNVDEQFF	TRBV11-2	TRBJ2-1	NA	NA
TGTGCCAGCGGAACCCGGGGAGGTGAAAAACTGTTTTTT	CASGTRGGEKLFF	TRBV27	TRBJ1-4	few	NA
TGTGCCAGCAGCTTGATGACAGGGGACGAGCAGTACTTC	CASSLMTGDEQYF	TRBV7-3	TRBJ2-7	NA	TRBD1
TGTGCCAGCAGTGCAGACCGGGCCCCAATGCGCCACACAGATACGCAGTATTTT	CASSADRAPMRHTDTQYF	TRBV27	TRBJ2-3	NA	NA
TGTGCCAGCAGCCAAGGTGGGGCTTCGGGGGAGCTGTTTTTT	CASSQGGASGELFF	TRBV14	TRBJ2-2	NA	NA
TGTGCCAGCAGCCCAGACAGGGGTGGGGCCAACGTCCTGACTTTC	CASSPDRGGANVLTF	TRBV7-3	TRBJ2-6	few	TRBD1
TGTGCCAGCAGCGTAGTGGGGGGAACCGGGGAGCTGTTTTTT	CASSVVGGTGELFF	TRBV9	TRBJ2-2	NA	NA
TGTGCCAGCAAAGCTAGCGGAGACTCCTACAATGAGCAGTTCTTC	CASKASGDSYNEQFF	TRBV7-3	TRBJ2-1	few	TRBD2
TGTGCCAGCAGCTCAGGTACAGGGAGCTCTGGAAACACCATATATTTT	CASSSGTGSSGNTIYF	TRBV5-6	TRBJ1-3	NA	NA
TGCAGCGTTCGCAGGGGGCTTGGGTACGAGCAGTACTTC	CSVRRGLGYEQYF	TRBV29-1	TRBJ2-7	NA	TRBD1
TGTGCCTGGAGAAGTAGCGGGACTAGCGGCTACGAGCAGTACTTC	CAWRSSGTSGYEQYF	TRBV30	TRBJ2-7	NA	TRBD2
TGTGCCAGCAGCTTGGGACACCGGGAGCAGTACTTC	CASSLGHREQYF	TRBV5-6	TRBJ2-7	NA	NA
TGTGCCAGCAGTGACAGACCTGGTCAGCCCCAGCATTTT	CASSDRPGQPQHF	TRBV6-4	TRBJ1-5	once	NA
TGTGCCAGCAGCTTAGATTGGGAGGGGGAAGCTTTCTTT	CASSLDWEGEAFF	TRBV11-2	TRBJ1-1	NA	NA
TGTGCCAGCAGTTTCCCCCCTCAGGCCTACGAGCAGTTCTTC	CASSFPPQAYEQFF	TRBV27	TRBJ2-1	NA	NA
TGTGCCATCAGGACAGGACGGTACACTGAAGCTTTCTTT	CAIRTGRYTEAFF	TRBV10-3	TRBJ1-1	NA	NA
TGTGCCAGCAGCCTTTCCGGGACAGGGAGCTCCTACGAGCAGTACTTC	CASSLSGTGSSYEQYF	TRBV2	TRBJ2-7	NA	TRBD1
TGTGCCAGCCAGACAAACTACAATGAGCAGTTCTTC	CASQTNYNEQFF	TRBV28	TRBJ2-1	NA	NA
TGCGCCAGCAGCTTGGAACCCCGGGGCCAAAATGAGCAGTTCTTC	CASSLEPRGQNEQFF	TRBV5-1	TRBJ2-1	NA	NA
TGTGCCAGCAGTGGACAGACTGCCACAGATACGCAGTATTTT	CASSGQTATDTQYF	TRBV7-3	TRBJ2-3	NA	NA
TGCGCCAGCAGTAACAACGATGGAAACACCATATATTTT	CASSNNDGNTIYF	TRBV10-1	TRBJ1-3	NA	NA
TGCGCCAGCAGCTCCGGGACTAGATATGAGGCAGATACGCAGTATTTT	CASSSGTRYEADTQYF	TRBV5-1	TRBJ2-3	NA	TRBD2
TGTGCCACCAGCAGAGGGCAGGGTGGAGACATTCAGTACTTC	CATSRGQGGDIQYF	TRBV15	TRBJ2-4	once	NA
TGTGCCAGCAGGAGAGGGATCGGGGAGCTGTTTTTT	CASRRGIGELFF	TRBV11-3	TRBJ2-2	NA	NA
TGTGCCTGGAGTGTATTGCTACGGGATACGCAGTATTTT	CAWSVLLRDTQYF	TRBV30	TRBJ2-3	NA	NA
TGTGCCAGCAGACAGGTTCCCGGGGCTGAAGCTTTCTTT	CASRQVPGAEAFF	TRBV6-5	TRBJ1-1	NA	NA
TGTGCCTGGAGTGTACGAGGAGGGGGCAATCAGCCCCAGCATTTT	CAWSVRGGGNQPQHF	TRBV30	TRBJ1-5	few	NA
TGTGCCAGCCAAAGCGGGATTCGGAACACCGGGGAGCTGTTTTTT	CASQSGIRNTGELFF	TRBV28	TRBJ2-2	NA	TRBD2
TGTGCCACCGTGGGGAGCCGGACGGCCATATATTTT	CATVGSRTAIYF	TRBV10-3	TRBJ1-3	NA	NA
TGTGCCAGCAGCGGGAGAGGGGTTCGTCAGCCCCGGCATTTT	CASSGRGVRQPRHF	TRBV7-8	TRBJ1-5	NA	NA
TGTGCCAGCAGTCCGGCCGACAGGGGGGCTAATGAAAAACTGTTTTTT	CASSPADRGANEKLFF	TRBV28	TRBJ1-4	NA	TRBD1
TGTGCCAGCTCAGAGTCCTACAATGAGCAGTTCTTC	CASSESYNEQFF	TRBV18	TRBJ2-1	NA	NA
TGTGCCAGCAGAAACGGGGGGGCCCGCAATCAGCCCCAGCATTTT	CASRNGGARNQPQHF	TRBV28	TRBJ1-5	NA	NA
TGTGCCAGCAGTTTACGGGGACTAGCGGTCTACGAGCAGTACTTC	CASSLRGLAVYEQYF	TRBV27	TRBJ2-7	NA	TRBD2
TGTGCCAGCAGGAGCAATAAGGGACGGCAGAGCACTGAAGCTTTCTTT	CASRSNKGRQSTEAFF	TRBV21-1	TRBJ1-1	few	NA
TGCGCCAGCAGCTTGGGACTAGCGGGGGTAGAGACCCAGTACTTC	CASSLGLAGVETQYF	TRBV5-1	TRBJ2-5	NA	TRBD2
TGTGCTAGTGGTTTGGGGACCCCGCCGCGCTACGAGCAGTACTTC	CASGLGTPPRYEQYF	TRBV12-5	TRBJ2-7	NA	NA
TGTGCCAGCAGCTTAGACAGGGTGCTCGGAGCTTTCTTT	CASSLDRVLGAFF	TRBV11-2	TRBJ1-1	NA	NA
TGTGCCACCAGCAGAGATTGGGCTAGCGGGAGGTGGAGCAATGAGCAGTTCTTC	CATSRDWASGRWSNEQFF	TRBV15	TRBJ2-1	NA	TRBD2
TGTGCCAGCTCACCATCCAGGCAGTCATCCTACGAGCAGTACTTC	CASSPSRQSSYEQYF	TRBV18	TRBJ2-7	NA	NA
TGTGCCAGCAGCTTGGGAGGGAATACGCAGTATTTT	CASSLGGNTQYF	TRBV5-6	TRBJ2-3	few	NA
TGTGCCAGCAGTTCAGGGGGGCTCTACTATGGCTACACCTTC	CASSSGGLYYGYTF	TRBV28	TRBJ1-2	NA	TRBD1
TGTGCCAGCAGCGGGCGCAATGAGCAGTTCTTC	CASSGRNEQFF	TRBV9	TRBJ2-1	NA	NA
TGTGCCAGCAGCTTAGGCGGGACATACCAGGATACGCAGTATTTT	CASSLGGTYQDTQYF	TRBV7-3	TRBJ2-3	NA	NA
TGTGCCAGCTCACCACCGAAAACTTTCTCTGGGGCCAACGTCCTGACTTTC	CASSPPKTFSGANVLTF	TRBV18	TRBJ2-6	once	NA
TGTGCCAGCAGCGGATACCGGTCAATTGGGACCCAGTACTTC	CASSGYRSIGTQYF	TRBV11-2	TRBJ2-5	NA	NA
TGTGCCAGCAGCTCAGGTGGGAGGGCAGATACGCAGTATTTT	CASSSGGRADTQYF	TRBV28	TRBJ2-3	NA	TRBD2